A single sample gave rise to the 21 T cell receptor gamma chains below, sequenced in a study of gamma-delta chains in newborns, infants, children. TCRdb applied CATT to the reads for clone calling. The sample yields approximately 890 gamma-chain clones, about two fifths seen once. The sequencing sample was made of blood. These receptors all come from a child who was a newborn, infant or young child, either healthy, febrile or measles-vaccinated (not recorded which).

This clone counts as large. This chain joins TRGV2 and TRGJ1 or TRGJ2. The J gene, missing from TCRdb, was assigned here through DNA to germline matching. The CDR3 contains 13 residues. The germline V gene encodes CDR1 EGSNGY and CDR2 YDSYNSKV. Trimming took 0 bases from V and 5 from J; bases not matched to a gene: 4. DNA for the CDR3: TGTGCCACCTGGGACGGGCCGAATTATAAGAAACTCTTT. It is translated as CATWDGPNYKKLF.

Worth noting for this clone: At the DNA level, this CDR3 is encoded by other sequences in the same sample as well. The genes are TRGV9 and TRGJP. The J gene comes from matching the DNA to germline here; TCRdb lacks it. V was clipped by 2 bases and J by 4 bases; unmatched bases: 2. The CDR3 covers 16 residues. CDR1 and CDR2 (germline): GITISATS, ISYDGTV (reference sequence). For the CDR3, the DNA is TGTGCCTTGTGGGAGGCACAAGAGTTGGGCAAAAAAATCAAGGTATTT. Its translation: CALWEAQELGKKIKVF.

Only a few counts were recorded for this clone. With only one base between it and a far larger clone, this is likely a read error. This chain joins TRGV9 and TRGJP. Assignment of the J gene here rests on matching the DNA to germline, because TCRdb gives none. Germline-derived CDR1 and CDR2 are GITISATS and ISYDGTV (reference sequence). The CDR3 covers 15 residues. In DNA form, the CDR3 reads TGTGCCTTGTGGGAGCAAGTGTTGGGCAAAAAAATCAAGGTATTT. This translates into CALWEQVLGKKIKVF.

About this clone itself: This may be a read error, as it is one base from a much larger clone. Called V gene: TRGV9; the J gene was not called. The CDR3 is 14 residues long. Germline lookup yields CDR1 GITISATS and CDR2 ISYDGTV (reference sequence). CDR3 bases: TGTGCCTTGTGGGAGGACACGAATTATTATAAGAATCTCTTT. This sequence encodes CALWEDTNYYKNLF.

This clone was seen a few times. Other DNA sequences in the sample encode the same CDR3. The chain couples TRGV9 to TRGJP. TCRdb carries no J gene annotation; the J gene was assigned here by matching the DNA with germline. V lost 0 bases, J lost 5 bases, and 7 bases stayed unmatched. Germline CDR1 reads GITISATS; CDR2 reads ISYDGTV (reference sequence). This CDR3 is 18 amino acids long. For the CDR3, the DNA is TGTGCCTTGTGGGAGGTGCAGTCGGAAGAGTTGGGCAAAAAAATCAAGGTATTT. Translation gives CALWEVQSEELGKKIKVF.

For this clone: Other nucleotide sequences in the sample specify the same CDR3. The chain combines TRGV9 with TRGJP. No J gene was available from TCRdb, and it was assigned here by a germline match of the DNA. The length of the CDR3 is 16 residues. With 1 base clipped from V and 7 bases from J, the junction kept 4 bases outside the gene matches. Looked up from germline, CDR1 is GITISATS and CDR2 is ISYDGTV (reference sequence). The CDR3 here is CALWEVKELGKKIKVF. The CDR3 nucleotides are TGTGCCTTGTGGGAGGTCAAGGAGTTGGGCAAAAAAATCAAGGTATTT.

Note on this clone: Other DNA sequences in this sample translate to the same CDR3. The chain joins TRGV4 to TRGJ1 or TRGJ2. TCRdb lists no J gene, so it was determined here by aligning the DNA to germline. J was trimmed by 7 bases and V by 1 base; bases with no gene match: 7. Looked up from germline, CDR1 is EGSTGY and CDR2 is YDSYTSSV. The CDR3 length is 13 residues. CDR3 nucleotide sequence: TGTGCCACCTGGGATGGCTTAGGATATAAGAAACTCTTT. Translated, it gives CATWDGLGYKKLF.

This sequence joins TRGV9 and TRGJ1 or TRGJ2. Assignment of the J gene here rests on matching the DNA to germline, because TCRdb gives none. V trimming: 0 bases; J trimming: 3 bases; junction bases outside the gene matches: 5. The CDR3 extends over 14 amino acids. Germline-derived CDR1 and CDR2 are GITISATS and ISYDGTV (reference sequence). The CDR3 sequence: CALWEVHCYYKKLF. CDR3 nucleotides: TGTGCCTTGTGGGAGGTGCACTGTTATTATAAGAAACTCTTT.

This clone is large by share. The chain couples TRGV9 to TRGJ1 or TRGJ2. The germline V gene encodes CDR1 GITISATS and CDR2 ISYDGTV (reference sequence). CDR3 size: 12 residues. J lost 5 bases, V lost 0 bases, and 1 base had no gene match. The CDR3 is CALWEVHYKKLF. CDR3 in DNA: TGTGCCTTGTGGGAGGTGCATTATAAGAAACTCTTT.

With respect to this clone: Compared with germline, one end of the junction differs, possibly owing to a read error. The chain employs TRGV9 and TRGJP1. The J gene was not available in TCRdb and was assigned here by matching the DNA to germline segments. Germline-derived CDR1 and CDR2 are GITISATS and ISYDGTV (reference sequence). CDR3 length equals 14 residues. CDR3 nucleotide sequence: TGTGCCTTGTGGGAGGTGCCCACTAGTTGGTTCAAGATATTT. This codes for CALWEVPTSWFKIF.

A word on this clone: This may come from a read error, since a much larger clone is one base off. This chain uses TRGV9 with TRGJ1 or TRGJ2. The J gene, left out of TCRdb, was set here by checking the DNA against germline. The germline V gene encodes CDR1 GITISATS and CDR2 ISYDGTV (reference sequence). This CDR3 is 12 amino acids long. CDR3 in DNA: TGTGCCTTGTGGGGGGTGCGATATAAGAAACTCTTT. As protein: CALWGVRYKKLF.

By share, this clone ranks as large (0.1 to 1%). The chain joins TRGV2 to TRGJ1 or TRGJ2. Here the J gene was assigned by germline matching of the DNA, as TCRdb has none. This CDR3 contains 14 residues. The germline gives CDR1 EGSNGY, CDR2 YDSYNSKV. The V gene end was trimmed by 0 bases and the J gene end by 9 bases; junction bases not matched to a gene: 11. CDR3 in DNA: TGTGCCACCTGGGACGGGCTTTATCTCCCTAAGAAACTCTTT. Its translation: CATWDGLYLPKKLF.

This clone is termed large. The same CDR3 can be traced to other DNA sequences in this sample. This rearrangement joins TRGV2 to TRGJ1 or TRGJ2. Assignment of the J gene here rests on matching the DNA to germline, because TCRdb gives none. This CDR3 has 11 amino acids. V shed 0 bases, J shed 12 bases, and the junction held 5 bases outside the gene matches. In germline, CDR1 is EGSNGY, CDR2 YDSYNSKV. CDR3 sequence: CATWDGRGKLF. The CDR3 nucleotides are TGTGCCACCTGGGACGGGCGGGGGAAACTCTTT.

This clone was found a few times. The V gene is TRGV9, the J gene TRGJP. TCRdb records no J gene; here it was assigned by comparing the DNA to germline. Germline V gene data show CDR1 as GITISATS and CDR2 as ISYDGTV (reference sequence). V lost 2 bases to trimming and J lost 4 bases; unmatched junction nucleotides: 5. The CDR3 consists of 17 residues. CDR3 in amino acids: CALWEAHQELGKKIKVF. CDR3 nucleotides: TGTGCCTTGTGGGAGGCCCACCAAGAGTTGGGCAAAAAAATCAAGGTATTT.

This clone was observed a few times. The same CDR3 can be traced to other DNA sequences in this sample. The chain combines TRGV9 with TRGJP. The J gene, missing from TCRdb, was assigned here through DNA to germline matching. The CDR3 has 17 amino acids. The trim removed 0 bases at V and 4 bases at J, leaving 3 bases unmatched. The germline V gene encodes CDR1 GITISATS and CDR2 ISYDGTV (reference sequence). CDR3 region: CALWEVRQELGKKIKVF. The CDR3 nucleotides read TGTGCCTTGTGGGAGGTGCGACAAGAGTTGGGCAAAAAAATCAAGGTATTT.

The V call is TRGV9, the J call TRGJP. Here the J gene was assigned by germline matching of the DNA, as TCRdb has none. Germline CDR1 is GITISATS and CDR2 is ISYDGTV (reference sequence). The CDR3 is 18 residues long. The V gene end was trimmed by 2 bases and the J gene end by 4 bases; junction bases not matched to a gene: 8. CDR3 DNA sequence: TGTGCCTTGTGGGAGGCCGCTATCCAAGAGTTGGGCAAAAAAATCAAGGTATTT. Its protein is CALWEAAIQELGKKIKVF.

This clone was recorded a few times. A read error may account for a junction end that differs from germline. Other DNA sequences in the sample encode the same CDR3. The chain has TRGV9 and TRGJ1 or TRGJ2. In the absence of a J gene in TCRdb, the DNA was matched to germline to assign it here. The V gene's germline CDR1 is GITISATS and CDR2 ISYDGTV (reference sequence). The CDR3 has 11 amino acids. The CDR3 loop reads CALWRGLEKLF. CDR3 in DNA: TGCGCCTTGTGGAGGGGGTTGGAGAAACTCTTT.

Details on this clone: The likely explanation is a read error, given a far larger clone one base away. The chain combines TRGV9 with TRGJP. TCRdb leaves out the J gene; it was filled in here by matching the DNA to germline. Per germline, CDR1 GITISATS and CDR2 ISYDGTV (reference sequence). The CDR3 is made up of 15 amino acids. Written as DNA, the CDR3 is TGTGCCTTGTGGGAGCAAGAGTGGGGCAAAAAAATCAAGGTATTT. Its translation: CALWEQEWGKKIKVF.

This clone is large. The same CDR3 is also encoded by other DNA sequences in this sample. The J gene is TRGJP, the V gene TRGV9. The J gene, not given by TCRdb, was assigned here from a germline match of the nucleotide sequence. Per the germline V gene, CDR1 is GITISATS and CDR2 is ISYDGTV (reference sequence). With V trimmed by 0 bases and J by 4 bases, 6 bases remained unmatched. There are 18 residues in the CDR3. CDR3 in DNA: TGTGCCTTGTGGGAGGTGCCTTCTCAAGAGTTGGGCAAAAAAATCAAGGTATTT. Its protein product is CALWEVPSQELGKKIKVF.

By sample share, this clone is large. The J gene is uncalled and the V gene is TRGV9. CDR1 and CDR2 from the germline V gene are GITISATS and ISYDGTV (reference sequence). This CDR3 is built from 12 residues. CDR3 residues: CALWEVVAMRLF. As DNA, the CDR3 is TGTGCCTTGTGGGAGGTGGTGGCAATGAGGCTCTTT.

Comments on this clone: At one end the junction does not follow the germline gene, possibly because of a read error. The chain combines TRGV9 with TRGJP. The J gene is not listed in TCRdb, so it was assigned here from a DNA match to germline. This CDR3 is built from 17 residues. CDR1 is GITISATS and CDR2 is ISYDGTV in the germline V gene (reference sequence). The DNA for the CDR3 is TGTGCCTTGTGGGAGTGTCCCGGGGAGTCGGGCAAAAAAATCAAGGTATTT. Residues: CALWECPGESGKKIKVF.